The 17 T cell receptor beta chains listed next were all sequenced from one sample in a study of cytomegalovirus exposure and HLA in healthy donors. This PCR relied on a set of 60 Vbeta primers and 13 Jbeta primers. Using immunoSEQ multiplex PCR, the repertoire was profiled, and TCRdb retains in-frame clones only, with some absent. This table has roughly 150,000 clones, approximately 70% appearing once. The sequencing sample was made of PBMCs. The source is a woman younger than 30 in good health and CMV-seropositive.

This chain uses TRBV12-5 with TRBJ2-5; 10 bases agree with TRBD2. Germline CDR1 is LGHNT and CDR2 is FRNRAP. The V and J ends lost 1 base and 1 base, in that order; junction bases with no gene match: 3. This CDR3 region has 16 residues. The CDR3 loop is CASGLGLAGAQETQYF. CDR3 bases: TGTGCTAGTGGTTTGGGGCTAGCGGGGGCCCAAGAGACCCAGTACTTC.

The J gene is TRBJ2-5, the V gene TRBV27, with 7 bases matching TRBD2. The J call is uncertain, as TRBJ2-7 better fits the DNA end. There are 13 residues in the CDR3. Germline V gene lookup returns CDR1 MNHEY and CDR2 SMNVEV (reference sequence). CDR3 in DNA: TGTGCCAGCAGTTTGGGGGGGTCCTACGAGCAGTACTTC. Protein product: CASSLGGSYEQYF.

The rearrangement joins TRBV4-3 to TRBJ1-2; 10 nucleotides line up with TRBD1. The CDR3 is 15 residues long. With 1 base clipped from V and 5 bases from J, the junction kept 4 bases outside the gene matches. Germline values: CDR1 LGHNA, CDR2 YSLEER. CDR3 amino acids: CASSQGTGGVYGYTF. In nucleotides, the CDR3 is TGCGCCAGCAGCCAAGGGACAGGGGGTGTTTATGGCTACACCTTC.

The chain has TRBV25-1 and TRBJ2-1; possible D gene TRBD1, 6 bases. The CDR3 runs 15 residues. Germline lookup yields CDR1 MGHDK and CDR2 SYGVNS. Trimming took 3 bases from V and 2 from J, leaving 11 bases between them. CDR3 residues: CASSDETGAYNEQFF. CDR3 in DNA: TGTGCCAGCAGTGATGAGACAGGTGCCTACAATGAGCAGTTCTTC.

This clone is a singleton in its sample. V usage is TRBV27 and J usage is TRBJ1-6, with 11 bases matching TRBD1. CDR1 is MNHEY, CDR2 SMNVEV, per germline (reference sequence). V gave up 7 bases and J gave up 0 bases; unmatched junction bases: 11. The CDR3 runs 19 residues. The CDR3 protein is CASMRDRGVDSSYNSPLHF. The CDR3 DNA is TGTGCCAGCATGAGGGACAGGGGGGTCGATAGCTCCTATAATTCACCCCTCCACTTT.

The J gene is TRBJ2-1, the V gene TRBV29-1, with 10 bases matching TRBD1. The CDR3 is 15 residues long. Germline V gene data show CDR1 as SQVTM and CDR2 as ANQGSEA. V lost 1 base to trimming and J lost 2 bases; unmatched junction nucleotides: 2. DNA for the CDR3: TGCAGCGTTGAAGTGGGGACAGGGGCCTACAATGAGCAGTTCTTC. The encoded protein is CSVEVGTGAYNEQFF.

The chain links TRBV7-6 to TRBJ1-3; D may be TRBD1 (6 bases). The CDR3 covers 15 residues. V dropped 1 base and J dropped 9 bases, with 16 bases sitting between them. Germline V gives CDR1 SGHVS, CDR2 FNYEAQ. The CDR3 spells CASSLGEGVRGTIYF. The DNA of the CDR3 is TGTGCCAGCAGCTTAGGGGAGGGGGTACGGGGCACCATATATTTT.

This clone was recorded a few times. The CDR3 region is CASSLAEGQPQHF. CDR3 in DNA: TGTGCCAGCAGCTTAGCGGAGGGTCAGCCCCAGCATTTT. The chain links TRBV7-8 to TRBJ1-5, with D unresolved. Trimming took off 0 bases at V and 6 bases at J, with 6 bases between the two ends. The CDR3 is 13 amino acids. Germline-derived CDR1 and CDR2 are SGHVS and FQNEAQ.

This clone appeared once. V and J are TRBV6-1 and TRBJ1-1; 10 bases match TRBD1. CDR3 length: 14 residues. CDR1 MNHNS and CDR2 SASEGT come from the germline V gene. The ends lost 5 bases at V and 3 bases at J; junction bases unmatched: 3. The CDR3 spells CASSRDRGYTEAFF. CDR3 bases: TGTGCCAGCAGTCGGGACAGGGGATACACTGAAGCTTTCTTT.

The genes are TRBV6-5 and TRBJ1-5; D remains unclear. V was trimmed by 4 bases and J by 0 bases, leaving 7 bases between them. From germline, CDR1 is MNHEY and CDR2 SVGAGI. CDR3 length: 14 amino acids. DNA for the CDR3: TGTGCCAGCAGTTCCTTAGCTAGCAATCAGCCCCAGCATTTT. It encodes CASSSLASNQPQHF.

The chain has TRBV5-1 and TRBJ2-5; 10 bases align to TRBD2. With the DNA end fitting TRBJ2-7 better, the J assignment may be wrong. Per the germline V gene, CDR1 is SGHRS and CDR2 is YFSETQ. The CDR3 contains 16 residues. The CDR3 DNA is TGCGCCAGCAGCTTGGTTGACTTAGCGGGGGGCTACGAGCAGTACTTC. Encoded protein: CASSLVDLAGGYEQYF.

This rearrangement joins TRBV5-6 to TRBJ2-3; a possible D gene is TRBD2 (5 bases). V gave up 4 bases and J gave up 1 base, with 13 bases separating them. Germline V gene sequence: CDR1 SGHDT, CDR2 YYEEEE. CDR3 length equals 15 residues. The CDR3 is CASSPQVGGTDTQYF. In nucleotides, the CDR3 is TGTGCCAGCAGCCCGCAGGTGGGAGGCACAGATACGCAGTATTTT.

The chain links TRBV28 to TRBJ1-2; D is ambiguous. CDR1 is MDHEN, CDR2 SYDVKM, per germline. This CDR3 is built from 11 residues. V was cut by 5 bases and J by 7 bases, with 8 bases left in between. The CDR3 nucleotides read TGTGCCAGCAGTAAGGAGAGTGGCTACACCTTC. It codes for CASSKESGYTF.

This clone was found once. The chain carries TRBV9 and TRBJ2-5; a weak D match, TRBD1 (5 bases). CDR1 SGDLS and CDR2 YYNGEE come from the germline V gene. Trimming cost V 0 bases and J 4 bases, with 13 bases left between them. This CDR3 has 15 amino acids. The CDR3, as DNA: TGTGCCAGCAGCGTAGGAGGTAGGGGTGGAGAGACCCAGTACTTC. This gives the protein CASSVGGRGGETQYF.

The J gene is TRBJ1-5, the V gene TRBV27, with D perhaps TRBD1 (5 bases). The germline V gene encodes CDR1 MNHEY and CDR2 SMNVEV (reference sequence). This CDR3 has 15 amino acids. Trimming took 0 bases from V and 4 from J, leaving 10 bases between them. CDR3 coding DNA: TGTGCCAGCAGTTTATCGGGGGGACGGAATCAGCCCCAGCATTTT. Translating gives CASSLSGGRNQPQHF.

The gene calls are TRBV19 and TRBJ2-7; 8 positions agree with TRBD2. The CDR3 totals 15 residues. The J segment lost 3 bases and the V segment lost 4 bases, leaving 8 bases of the junction unmatched. Germline V CDR1 and CDR2: LNHDA, SQIVND (reference sequence). CDR3 sequence reads: CASSTSPGGNYEQYF. The CDR3, as DNA: TGTGCCAGTAGTACCTCCCCGGGGGGGAACTACGAGCAGTACTTC.

The V call is TRBV27, the J call TRBJ2-7, with 7 bases lining up with TRBD1. Germline V gives CDR1 MNHEY, CDR2 SMNVEV (reference sequence). The CDR3 consists of 14 residues. V shed 6 bases and J 1 base; nucleotides not matched to a gene: 6. The DNA of the CDR3 is TGTGCCAGCAGCTCGGCGACAGGGTCCTACGAGCAGTACTTC. Its protein is CASSSATGSYEQYF.